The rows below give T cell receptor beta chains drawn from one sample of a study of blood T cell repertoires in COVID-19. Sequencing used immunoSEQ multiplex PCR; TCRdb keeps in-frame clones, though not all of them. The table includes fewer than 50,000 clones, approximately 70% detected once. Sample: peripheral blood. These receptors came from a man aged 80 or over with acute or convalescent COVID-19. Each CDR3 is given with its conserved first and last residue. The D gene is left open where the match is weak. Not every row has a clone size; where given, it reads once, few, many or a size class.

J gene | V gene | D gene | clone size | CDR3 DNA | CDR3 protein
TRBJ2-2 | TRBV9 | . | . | TGTGCCAGCAGCGTACACCGGGCGAACACCGGGGAGCTGTTTTTT | CASSVHRANTGELFF
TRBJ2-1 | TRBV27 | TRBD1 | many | TGTGCCAGCAGGGGGACAGGGCGCCACCAAATTGAGCAGTTCTTC | CASRGTGRHQIEQFF
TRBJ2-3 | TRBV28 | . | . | TGTGCCAGCAGGTCCAGGCAAAATACGCAGTATTTT | CASRSRQNTQYF
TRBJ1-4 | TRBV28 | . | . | TGTGCCAGCAGTTTGACGGGGGGCGAAAAACTGTTTTTT | CASSLTGGEKLFF
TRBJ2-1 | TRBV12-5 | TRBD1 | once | TGTGCTAGTGGTCCCGGACAGGGGGGGGTCAATGAGCAGTTCTTC | CASGPGQGGVNEQFF
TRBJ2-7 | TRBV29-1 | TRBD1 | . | TGCAGCGTTGAAAGCTACAGGGGGCGAGAGTACGAGCAGTACTTC | CSVESYRGREYEQYF
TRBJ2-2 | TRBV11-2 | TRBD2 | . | TGTGCCAGCAGCGTCCTAGCGGGAGGGTCCGGGGAGCTGTTTTTT | CASSVLAGGSGELFF
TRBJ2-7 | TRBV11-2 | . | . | TGTGCCAGCAGCCGGGGGGCGGGGTCGGTCTACGAGCAGTACTTC | CASSRGAGSVYEQYF
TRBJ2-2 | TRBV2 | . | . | TGTGCCAGCAGTGAAGTGAGGGTCAACACCGGGGAGCTGTTTTTT | CASSEVRVNTGELFF
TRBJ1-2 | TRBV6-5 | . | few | TGTGCCAGCAGCACGGGGGGGATGGGGTATGGCTACACCTTC | CASSTGGMGYGYTF
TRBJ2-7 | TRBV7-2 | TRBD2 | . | TGTGCCAGCACCCTCCGGGTAGCGGGAAGGTACGAGCAGTACTTC | CASTLRVAGRYEQYF
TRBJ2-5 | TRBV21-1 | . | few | TGTGCCAGCAGCGACAGGGTAGGATTTCGGGGAAGGGGGGAGACCCAGTACTTC | CASSDRVGFRGRGETQYF
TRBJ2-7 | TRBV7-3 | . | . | TGTGCCAGCAGCGTCCGCGGAGGGGGCACCTACGAGCAGTACTTC | CASSVRGGGTYEQYF
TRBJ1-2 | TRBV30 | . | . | TGTGCCTGGAGTCTCCCCCGTGTCTATGGCTACACCTTC | CAWSLPRVYGYTF
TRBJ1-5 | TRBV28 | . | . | TGTGCCAGCAGCCAGGGAGGGAGCAATCAGCCCCAGCATTTT | CASSQGGSNQPQHF
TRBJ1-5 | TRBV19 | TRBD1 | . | TGTGCCAGTAGTGTGCGACAGGGAGGTCAAGAGCCCCAGCATTTT | CASSVRQGGQEPQHF
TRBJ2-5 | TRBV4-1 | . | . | TGCGCCAGCAGCCAAGATCTCGAGACCCAGTACTTC | CASSQDLETQYF
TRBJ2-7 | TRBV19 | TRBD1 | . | TGTGCCAGTAAAGGGGACAGCTCCTACGAGCAGTACTTC | CASKGDSSYEQYF
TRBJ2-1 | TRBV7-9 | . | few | TGTGCCAGCAGCTTAAGCGGTCAGCCTAATGAGCAGTTCTTC | CASSLSGQPNEQFF
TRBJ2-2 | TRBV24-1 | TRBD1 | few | TGTGCCACCAGGGGGACAGGGGGGACCGGGGAGCTGTTTTTT | CATRGTGGTGELFF
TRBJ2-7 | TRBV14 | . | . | TGTGCCAGCAGCCCAGGACTCACTAAGGGGCAGTACTTC | CASSPGLTKGQYF
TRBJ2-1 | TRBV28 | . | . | TGTGCCAGCAGTTTATTATCCGGGGGTAGGGAGCAGTTCTTC | CASSLLSGGREQFF
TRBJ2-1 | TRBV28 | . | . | TGTGCCAGCAGTTCCACAGGGTGGCGGAATGAGCAGTTCTTC | CASSSTGWRNEQFF
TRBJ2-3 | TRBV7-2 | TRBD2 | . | TGTGCCAGCAGCTTAGTTGGGACTAGAGGCACAGATACGCAGTATTTT | CASSLVGTRGTDTQYF
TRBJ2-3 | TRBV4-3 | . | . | TGCGCCAGCAGCCAAGATGGGGCAGGGAGGACAGATACGCAGTATTTT | CASSQDGAGRTDTQYF
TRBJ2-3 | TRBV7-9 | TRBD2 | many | TGTGCCAGCAGCTTAGGAGCTAGCGGGAGCCGCACAGATACGCAGTATTTT | CASSLGASGSRTDTQYF
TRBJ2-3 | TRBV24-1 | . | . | TGTGCCACCAGTGAGACAGGAACAGATACGCAGTATTTT | CATSETGTDTQYF
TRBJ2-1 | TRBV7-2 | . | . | TGTGCCAGCAGCACCCGGGGCTACAATGAGCAGTTCTTC | CASSTRGYNEQFF
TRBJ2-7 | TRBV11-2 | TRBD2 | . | TGTGCCAGCAGCTTAGGGCTCACTAGCGGGCTCGAGCAGTACTTC | CASSLGLTSGLEQYF